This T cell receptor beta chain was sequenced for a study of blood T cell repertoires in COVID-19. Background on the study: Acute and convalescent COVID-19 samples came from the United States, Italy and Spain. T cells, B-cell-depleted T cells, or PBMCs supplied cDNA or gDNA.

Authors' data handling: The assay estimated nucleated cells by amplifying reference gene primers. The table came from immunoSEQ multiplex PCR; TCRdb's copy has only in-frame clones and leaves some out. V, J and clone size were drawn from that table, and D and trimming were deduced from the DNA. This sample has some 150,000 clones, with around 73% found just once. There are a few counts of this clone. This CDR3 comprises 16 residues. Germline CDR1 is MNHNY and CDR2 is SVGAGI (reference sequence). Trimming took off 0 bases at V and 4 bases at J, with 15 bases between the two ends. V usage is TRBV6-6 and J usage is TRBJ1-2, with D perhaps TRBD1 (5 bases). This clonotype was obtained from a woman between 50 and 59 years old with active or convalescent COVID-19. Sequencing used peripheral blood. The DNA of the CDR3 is TGTGCCAGCAGTTACTCCGGCGGCAGGGAAAGCTATGGCTACACCTTC. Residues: CASSYSGGRESYGYTF.